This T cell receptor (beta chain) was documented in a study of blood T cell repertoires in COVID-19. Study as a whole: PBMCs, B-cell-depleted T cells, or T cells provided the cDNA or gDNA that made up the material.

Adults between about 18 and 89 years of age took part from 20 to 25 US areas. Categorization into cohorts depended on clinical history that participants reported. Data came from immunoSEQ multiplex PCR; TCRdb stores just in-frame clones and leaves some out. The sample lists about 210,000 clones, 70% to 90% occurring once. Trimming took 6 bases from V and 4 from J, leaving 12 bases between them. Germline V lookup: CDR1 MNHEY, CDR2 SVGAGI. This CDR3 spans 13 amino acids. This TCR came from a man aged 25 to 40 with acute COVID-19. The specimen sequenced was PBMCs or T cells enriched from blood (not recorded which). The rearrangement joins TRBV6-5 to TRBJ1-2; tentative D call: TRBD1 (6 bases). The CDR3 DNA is TGTGCCAGCAGGAAACAGGGATTCTATGGCTACACCTTC. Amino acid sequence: CASRKQGFYGYTF.